Following are 20 T cell receptor beta chains from one sample sequenced in a study of cytomegalovirus exposure and HLA in healthy donors. The PCR made use of 60 Vbeta and 13 Jbeta primers. The repertoire was sequenced with immunoSEQ multiplex PCR; TCRdb's copy has only in-frame clones and lacks some. Among over 110,000 clones, 65% to 85% were seen once, and the ten largest hold approximately 1%. The sample comprised PBMCs. The receptor source for this set is a young man in good health and CMV-seronegative.

This clone was picked up a small number of times. The V and J genes are TRBV5-1 and TRBJ2-5, with 8 bases lining up with TRBD1. The J call may be in error: the DNA end matches TRBJ2-7 better. Germline assignment: CDR1 SGHRS and CDR2 YFSETQ. CDR3 size: 16 residues. The CDR3 reads CASSDKPGTGAYEQYF. CDR3 bases: TGCGCCAGCAGCGATAAACCCGGGACAGGCGCCTACGAGCAGTACTTC.

The rearrangement links TRBV7-8 to TRBJ2-7, with D possibly being TRBD2 (5 bases). Germline V gene lookup returns CDR1 SGHVS and CDR2 FQNEAQ. V shed 3 bases and J shed 2 bases, with 20 bases lying between them. The length of the CDR3 is 17 residues. This chain's CDR3 is CASSFGPGGGLTYEQYF. CDR3 DNA sequence: TGTGCCAGCAGCTTTGGGCCCGGCGGCGGACTTACCTACGAGCAGTACTTC. Full variable domain (remainder filled in from reference TRBV7-8 and TRBJ2-7): GAGVSQSPRYKVAKRGQDVALRCDPISGHVSLFWYQQALGQGPEFLTYFQNEAQLDKSGLPSDRFFAERPEGSVSTLKIQRTQQEDSAVYLCASSFGPGGGLTYEQYFGPGTRLTVT.

The chain has TRBV27 and TRBJ1-2; D is unresolved. V dropped 5 bases and J dropped 10 bases, with 17 bases sitting between them. CDR1 MNHEY and CDR2 SMNVEV come from the germline V gene (reference sequence). CDR3 length equals 13 residues. CDR3 nucleotides: TGTGCCAGCAGTCCTCCGGGGAGGGTTGCCTACACCTTC. Its translation: CASSPPGRVAYTF.

The chain couples TRBV6-6 to TRBJ1-1; perhaps TRBD1 as D (6 bases). Trimming took off 7 bases at V and 1 base at J, with 13 bases between the two ends. CDR1 and CDR2 (germline): MNHNY, SVGAGI (reference sequence). CDR3 size: 14 residues. The CDR3 DNA is TGTGCCAGCACTCAGACCAGGGGGAACACTGAAGCTTTCTTT. Its translation is CASTQTRGNTEAFF.

The count of this clone is one. V gene TRBV10-2 combines with J gene TRBJ1-3; D may be TRBD1 (6 bases). V was clipped by 1 base and J by 0 bases, with 25 bases between them. The CDR3 covers 21 residues. Per the germline V gene, CDR1 is WSHSY and CDR2 is SAAADI. CDR3 amino acids: CASSEWPLTGKPPPSGNTIYF. The CDR3 DNA reads TGCGCCAGCAGTGAGTGGCCCCTAACAGGGAAACCCCCCCCCTCTGGAAACACCATATATTTT.

The CDR3 loop is CAWSAHYEQYF. In nucleotides, the CDR3 is TGTGCCTGGAGTGCCCACTACGAGCAGTACTTC. The chain links TRBV30 to TRBJ2-7; D gene uncertain. The CDR3 length is 11 residues. Trimming cost V 1 base and J 3 bases, with 4 bases left between them. CDR1 and CDR2 (germline): GTSNPN, SVGIG (reference sequence).

The rearrangement links TRBV7-8 to TRBJ2-3; 16 bases line up with TRBD2. CDR3 length: 17 residues. Germline V gene lookup returns CDR1 SGHVS and CDR2 FQNEAQ. The trim removed 5 bases at V and 2 bases at J, leaving 4 bases unmatched. The CDR3 region is CASSLGLAGGPTDTQYF. In nucleotides, the CDR3 is TGTGCCAGCAGCCTGGGACTAGCGGGGGGGCCCACAGATACGCAGTATTTT.

The chain has TRBV9 and TRBJ1-2, with D unclear. The V end lost 0 bases, the J end lost 4 bases, and 10 bases lay between the germline ends. CDR3 length: 14 amino acids. Germline assignment: CDR1 SGDLS and CDR2 YYNGEE. The CDR3 nucleotides read TGTGCCAGCAGCGTAGGTAGGGAGGGCTATGGCTACACCTTC. This codes for CASSVGREGYGYTF.

In its sample, this clone was seen once. The chain links TRBV7-2 to TRBJ1-1; D gene ambiguous. The germline V gene encodes CDR1 SGHTA and CDR2 FQGNSA. CDR3 size: 16 residues. V lost 8 bases to trimming and J lost 1 base, with 20 bases between them. CDR3 sequence reads: CASLPVPWSSNTEAFF. CDR3 coding DNA: TGTGCCAGCCTGCCAGTACCCTGGAGTTCGAACACTGAAGCTTTCTTT.

The chain combines TRBV21-1 with TRBJ1-1; TRBD1, the table's D call, lacks a check against the DNA. TRBV21-1 is a listed pseudogene. The CDR3 has 14 amino acids. The CDR3 is CASSQRQARTEAFF. The CDR3 nucleotides are TGTGCCAGCAGCCAGAGACAGGCCCGGACTGAAGCTTTCTTT.

V gene TRBV4-2 combines with J gene TRBJ2-2; D uncertain. The V and J ends lost 3 bases and 6 bases respectively, with 11 bases between them. The germline gives CDR1 LGHNA, CDR2 YNFKEQ. The CDR3 totals 14 residues. CDR3 region: CASSHDERSGELFF. The CDR3 DNA is TGTGCCAGCAGCCATGACGAGAGGTCCGGGGAGCTGTTTTTT.

A remark on this clone: The sample holds other DNA sequences that translate to the same CDR3. The chain has TRBV7-2 and TRBJ2-7, with D hard to call. This CDR3 spans 14 amino acids. Germline V CDR1 and CDR2: SGHTA, FQGNSA. With 1 base removed from V and 2 bases from J, the gap between germline ends came to 9 bases. CDR3 nucleotides: TGTGCCAGCAGCTTAGGAGGCGGAACCTACGAGCAGTACTTC. Translating it yields CASSLGGGTYEQYF.

This chain uses TRBV6-6 with TRBJ2-5; D perhaps matches TRBD2 (5 bases). TRBJ2-7 matches the DNA end more closely, so the J call is doubtful. The CDR3 runs 16 residues. CDR1 MNHNY and CDR2 SVGAGI come from the germline V gene (reference sequence). The CDR3 DNA sequence: TGTGCCAGCAGTTCCTCCGGGCTCGACTACAACTACGAGCAGTACTTC. Its protein is CASSSSGLDYNYEQYF.

The rearrangement uses TRBV5-1 and TRBJ2-3; 9 bases match TRBD2. V lost 0 bases and J lost 0; bases outside the gene matches: 2. CDR1 SGHRS and CDR2 YFSETQ come from the germline V gene. This CDR3 has 16 amino acids. This CDR3 is CASSLDSGGSTDTQYF. In DNA, the CDR3 is TGCGCCAGCAGCTTGGACAGCGGGGGGAGCACAGATACGCAGTATTTT.

The V and J genes are TRBV4-1 and TRBJ1-2, with 7 bases aligning to TRBD1. This CDR3 region has 16 residues. CDR1 and CDR2 (germline): MGHRA, YSYEKL. With V trimmed by 4 bases and J by 8 bases, 16 bases remained unmatched. The CDR3 nucleotides are TGCGCCAGCAGCCCCGAGGGAGTTGGAGGGGGCGAAGGCTACACCTTC. This translates into CASSPEGVGGGEGYTF.

V is TRBV9 and J is TRBJ1-4; 8 positions agree with TRBD1. Germline V lookup: CDR1 SGDLS, CDR2 YYNGEE. Trimming took 0 bases from V and 5 from J; bases not matched to a gene: 9. CDR3 length: 17 amino acids. DNA of the CDR3: TGTGCCAGCAGCGTAGCTACCGGACAGGGAACGAATGAAAAACTGTTTTTT. Amino acids: CASSVATGQGTNEKLFF.

The J gene is TRBJ1-6, the V gene TRBV4-2; 9 nucleotides match TRBD1. Losses at the gene ends were 5 bases for V and 5 bases for J; bases not matched to a gene: 7. Germline V gene lookup returns CDR1 LGHNA and CDR2 YNFKEQ. This CDR3 region has 16 residues. The chain's CDR3 is CASSVGTGSNNSPLHF. In DNA, the CDR3 is TGTGCCAGCAGCGTCGGGACAGGGAGTAATAATTCACCCCTCCACTTT.

The chain joins TRBV2 to TRBJ2-5; 7 bases are a match to TRBD1. V shed 3 bases and J 5 bases; nucleotides not matched to a gene: 12. In germline, CDR1 is SNHLY, CDR2 FYNNEI. This CDR3 has 16 amino acids. The CDR3, as DNA: TGTGCCAGCAGTGACCTATCAGGACAGGTCCTCGAGACCCAGTACTTC. It codes for CASSDLSGQVLETQYF.

The CDR3: CASSQGAGIYGYTF. The CDR3 DNA is TGTGCCAGCAGTCAGGGGGCAGGGATCTATGGCTACACCTTC. This chain connects TRBV6-1 to TRBJ1-2; 8 bases fit TRBD1. In germline, CDR1 is MNHNS, CDR2 SASEGT. V dropped 5 bases and J dropped 4; count of bases not matched to a gene: 6. This CDR3 is built from 14 residues.

This rearrangement joins TRBV9 to TRBJ2-5; no clear D gene. From germline, CDR1 is SGDLS and CDR2 YYNGEE. The V end lost 0 bases, the J end lost 4 bases, and 7 bases lay between the germline ends. There are 13 residues in the CDR3. CDR3 sequence reads: CASSVGLRETQYF. The CDR3 nucleotides read TGTGCCAGCAGCGTAGGACTTAGAGAGACCCAGTACTTC.